This T cell receptor (beta chain) was sequenced during a study of blood T cell repertoires in COVID-19. V was shortened by 2 bases and J by 7 bases, with 8 bases between the two germline ends. The CDR3 is 12 residues long. The germline V gene has CDR1 MDHEN and CDR2 SYDVKM. Methods used by the authors: By means of reference gene primer amplification, nucleated cell counts were estimated. The table came from immunoSEQ multiplex PCR; TCRdb's copy has only in-frame clones and leaves some out. The DNA gave D and trimming, while V, J and clone size come from that table. The sample contains 150,000 to 200,000 clones, around 81% of which appear only once.

This chain joins TRBV28 and TRBJ1-1; D is perhaps TRBD1 (6 bases). Sequenced: peripheral blood. The source is a woman aged 80 or over with COVID-19, enrolled during active disease. The CDR3 nucleotides read TGTGCCAGCAGTTTAAGGACAGTTGAAGCTTTCTTT. Residues: CASSLRTVEAFF.